This TCR beta chain was sequenced during a study of blood T cells in healthy people across ages. It was with a sample-barcoded 5' primer and a J-beta primer mix that a second PCR of roughly 7 to 11 cycles was run. TCRdb analysed the 5' RACE reads with MiXCR anew, one entry per CDR3 protein. The sample yields under 1 million distinct CDR3 sequences, 44% seen once. This clonotype was counted between two and nine times. V trimming: 6 bases; J trimming: 2 bases; junction bases outside the gene matches: 4. The CDR3 spans 14 residues. Germline CDR1 ENHRY, CDR2 SYGVKD. Extractions gave at least 5 micrograms of total RNA per sample.

This sequence originates from a man aged 55-75 years in good health. Sequencing used blood. The chain is built from TRBV10-3 and TRBJ2-5; 9 bases line up with TRBD1. Here the CDR3 DNA reads TGTGCCATCAGACAGGGGGCCAGGCAAGAGACCCAGTACTTC. Protein product: CAIRQGARQETQYF.